These T cell receptor beta chains were read from a single sample in a study of vaccination and CD4 T cells after COVID-19. Their cognate antigens are unknown. TCRdb called the PCR reads again in MiXCR, with one record for every CDR3 protein. The sample holds thousands of distinct CDR3 sequences, roughly 60% seen once. Material: CD4+ T cells from blood, cultured in vitro. These receptors were taken from a human donor who had recovered from COVID-19. The CDR3 runs from the conserved cysteine through the conserved F or W. The D gene is left open where the match is weak. Part of the rows lack a size; the others show once, few, many or a class for expanded clones.

D gene,clone size,V gene,J gene,CDR3 length,CDR3 protein,CDR3 DNA
TRBD1,.,TRBV28,TRBJ2-7,13,CASSGDSSYEQYF,TGTGCCAGCAGCGGGGACAGCTCCTACGAGCAGTACTTC
TRBD1,.,TRBV12-5,TRBJ2-3,15,CASGPTTGVKDTQYF,TGTGCTAGTGGTCCGACGACAGGGGTTAAAGATACGCAGTATTTT
.,.,TRBV10-3,TRBJ2-3,16,CAISDPNTVPTDTQYF,TGTGCCATCAGTGACCCTAATACAGTGCCCACAGATACGCAGTATTTT
.,.,TRBV6-4,TRBJ2-7,16,CASYLSRGKSSYEQYF,TGTGCCAGCTATCTATCCAGGGGAAAGTCCTCCTACGAGCAGTACTTC
.,.,TRBV6-4,TRBJ1-1,13,CASSVPPHTEAFF,TGTGCCAGCAGTGTCCCCCCCCACACTGAAGCTTTCTTT
.,.,TRBV7-9,TRBJ1-3,14,CASSFESSGNTIYF,TGTGCCAGCAGCTTCGAGAGCTCTGGAAACACCATATATTTT
TRBD1,.,TRBV7-9,TRBJ2-3,15,CASSLRDSTTDTQYF,TGCGCCAGCAGCTTGAGGGACAGTACTACAGATACGCAGTATTTT
.,.,TRBV24-1,TRBJ2-2,16,CATSAPGQGNTGELFF,TGTGCCACCAGTGCCCCCGGGCAGGGGAACACCGGGGAGCTGTTTTTT
.,.,TRBV7-2,TRBJ1-2,13,CASSPDGVYGYTF,TGTGCCAGCAGCCCGGACGGGGTATATGGCTACACCTTC
.,few,TRBV7-2,TRBJ2-7,14,CASSFLAGSYEQYF,TGTGCCAGCAGCTTCTTGGCAGGTTCCTACGAGCAGTACTTC
TRBD1,.,TRBV20-1,TRBJ2-1,14,CSARPRDSYNEQFF,TGCAGTGCTCGGCCCCGGGACAGCTACAATGAGCAGTTCTTC
.,.,TRBV20-1,TRBJ2-4,16,CSARGDRRIAKNIQYF,TGCAGTGCTAGAGGAGACCGTCGCATAGCCAAAAACATTCAGTACTTC
.,.,TRBV7-2,TRBJ2-7,12,CASSTGGYEQYF,TGTGCCAGCAGCACCGGGGGTTACGAGCAGTACTTC
TRBD1,.,TRBV24-1,TRBJ1-1,13,CATQRQGNTEAFF,TGTGCCACCCAGAGACAGGGGAACACTGAAGCTTTCTTT
.,.,TRBV28,TRBJ2-5,16,CASRLGPGVGQETQYF,TGTGCCAGCAGGTTGGGGCCGGGGGTAGGGCAAGAGACCCAGTACTTC
.,.,TRBV6-1,TRBJ1-3,15,CASSERPVDGNTIYF,TGTGCCAGCAGTGAACGGCCAGTAGATGGAAACACCATATATTTT
.,.,TRBV7-9,TRBJ1-4,13,CASRASGNEKLFF,TGTGCCAGCAGAGCATCGGGTAATGAAAAACTGTTTTTT